A selection of T cell receptor beta chains follows, all from one sample in a study of cytomegalovirus exposure and HLA in healthy donors. The method was immunoSEQ multiplex PCR; TCRdb's version includes in-frame clones alone and lacks a portion of them. The sample lists some 340,000 clones, about nine tenths seen once, with about 1.2% in the top ten. The sequencing sample was made of PBMCs. The receptor set was obtained from a woman in her twenties or thirties in good health and CMV-seropositive. The CDR3 runs from the conserved cysteine through the conserved F or W. The order of the fields is V gene, clone size, J gene, CDR3 protein. Clone size appears in some rows only: once, few, many, or a class for an expanded clone.

TRBV7-2	.	TRBJ2-2	CASSPIVQAGELFF
TRBV14	once	TRBJ2-3	CASSTWDRVTDTQYF
TRBV5-1	.	TRBJ2-7	CASSLVSGSSYEQYF
TRBV12-5	.	TRBJ2-1	CASGNYNEQFF
TRBV4-3	.	TRBJ2-7	CASSSGTSGAPYEQYF
TRBV29-1	once	TRBJ1-1	CSVVTGDSTEAFF
TRBV29-1	.	TRBJ2-7	CSVGYGTGYQYF
TRBV19	.	TRBJ2-3	CASSIASSLTDTQYF
TRBV27	.	TRBJ1-4	CASSLGQLNEKLFF
TRBV28	few	TRBJ2-7	CASSSGTLYEQYF
TRBV6-1	few	TRBJ1-5	CASSEEQGQPQHF
TRBV9	.	TRBJ1-1	CASSVGSQYTEAFF
TRBV4-1	.	TRBJ2-3	CASSQDWELDTQYF
TRBV27	.	TRBJ2-7	CASSPLDISYEQYF
TRBV13	.	TRBJ2-7	CASSVGLAGVSYEQYF
TRBV7-9	.	TRBJ2-6	CASSTGDRLSGANVLTF
TRBV11-2	.	TRBJ1-4	CASSLDVGNEKLFF
TRBV4-3	.	TRBJ2-7	CASSQDLGREKYF
TRBV6-1	.	TRBJ1-5	CASSVGGSDQPQHF
TRBV5-4	.	TRBJ2-7	CASSRQGYEQYF
TRBV27	.	TRBJ1-2	CASTKNGQGVFDGYTF
TRBV30	.	TRBJ2-7	CAWSIGGLEQYF
TRBV7-3	few	TRBJ2-5	CASSLGTTGETQYF
TRBV6-1	.	TRBJ1-1	CASSDEGLENTEAFF
TRBV7-3	.	TRBJ2-7	CASSLQGGYEQYF
TRBV4-2	once	TRBJ1-3	CASSQERHSVLPGNTIYF
TRBV4-3	.	TRBJ2-7	CASTPDISYSYEQYF